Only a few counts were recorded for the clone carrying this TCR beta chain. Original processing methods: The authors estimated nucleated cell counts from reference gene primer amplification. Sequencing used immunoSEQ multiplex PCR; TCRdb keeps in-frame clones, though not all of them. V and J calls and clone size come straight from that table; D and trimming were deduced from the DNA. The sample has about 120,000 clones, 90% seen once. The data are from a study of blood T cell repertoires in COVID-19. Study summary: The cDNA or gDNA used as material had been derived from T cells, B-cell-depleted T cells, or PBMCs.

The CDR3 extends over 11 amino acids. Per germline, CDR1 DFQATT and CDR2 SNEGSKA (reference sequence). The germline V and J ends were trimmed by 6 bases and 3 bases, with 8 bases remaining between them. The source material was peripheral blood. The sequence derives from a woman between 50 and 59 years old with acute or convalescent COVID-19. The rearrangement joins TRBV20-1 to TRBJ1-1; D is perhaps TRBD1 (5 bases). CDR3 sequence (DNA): TGCAGTGCACAGGACGACACTGAAGCTTTCTTT. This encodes CSAQDDTEAFF.